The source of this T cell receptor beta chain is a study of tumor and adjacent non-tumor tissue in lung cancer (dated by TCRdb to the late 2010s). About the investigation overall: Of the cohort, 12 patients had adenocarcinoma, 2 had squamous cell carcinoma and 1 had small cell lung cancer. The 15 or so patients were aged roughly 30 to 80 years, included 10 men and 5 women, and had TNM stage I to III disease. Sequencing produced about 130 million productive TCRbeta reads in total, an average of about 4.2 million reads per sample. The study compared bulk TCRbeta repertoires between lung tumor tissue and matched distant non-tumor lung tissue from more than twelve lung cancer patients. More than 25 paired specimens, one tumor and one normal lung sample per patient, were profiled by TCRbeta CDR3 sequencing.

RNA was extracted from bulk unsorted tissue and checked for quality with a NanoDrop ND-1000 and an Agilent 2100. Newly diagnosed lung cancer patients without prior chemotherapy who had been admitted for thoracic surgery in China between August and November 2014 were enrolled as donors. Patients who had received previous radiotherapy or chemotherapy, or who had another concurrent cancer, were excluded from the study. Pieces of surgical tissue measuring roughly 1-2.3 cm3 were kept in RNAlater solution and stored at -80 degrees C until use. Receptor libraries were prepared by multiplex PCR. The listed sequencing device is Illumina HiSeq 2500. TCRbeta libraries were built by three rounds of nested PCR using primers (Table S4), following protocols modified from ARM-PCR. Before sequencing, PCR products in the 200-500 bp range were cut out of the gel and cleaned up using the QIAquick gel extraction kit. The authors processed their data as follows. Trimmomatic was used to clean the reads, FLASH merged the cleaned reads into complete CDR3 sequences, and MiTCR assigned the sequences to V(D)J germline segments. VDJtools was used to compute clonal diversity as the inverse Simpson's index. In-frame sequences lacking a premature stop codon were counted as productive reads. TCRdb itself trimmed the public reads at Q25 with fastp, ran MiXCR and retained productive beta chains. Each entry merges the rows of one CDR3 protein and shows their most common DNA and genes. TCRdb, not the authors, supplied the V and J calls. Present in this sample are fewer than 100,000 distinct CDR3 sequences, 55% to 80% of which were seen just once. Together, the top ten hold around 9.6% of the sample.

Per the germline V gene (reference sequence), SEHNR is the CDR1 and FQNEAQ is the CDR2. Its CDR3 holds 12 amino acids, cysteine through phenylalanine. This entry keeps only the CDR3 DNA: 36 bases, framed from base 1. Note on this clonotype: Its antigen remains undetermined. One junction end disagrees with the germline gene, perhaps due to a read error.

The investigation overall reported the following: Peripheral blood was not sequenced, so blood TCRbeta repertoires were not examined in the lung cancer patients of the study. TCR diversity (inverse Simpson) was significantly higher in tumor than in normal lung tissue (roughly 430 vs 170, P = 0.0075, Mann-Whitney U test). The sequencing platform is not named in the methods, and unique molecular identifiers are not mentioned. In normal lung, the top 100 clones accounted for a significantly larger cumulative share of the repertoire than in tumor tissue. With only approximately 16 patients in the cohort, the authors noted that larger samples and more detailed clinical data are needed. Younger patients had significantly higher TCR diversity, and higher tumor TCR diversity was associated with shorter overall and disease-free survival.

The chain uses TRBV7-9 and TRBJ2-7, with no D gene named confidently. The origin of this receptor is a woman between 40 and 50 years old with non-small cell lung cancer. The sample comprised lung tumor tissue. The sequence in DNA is TGTACCAGCAGCTTTCGGAGATACGAGCAGTACTTC. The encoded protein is CTSSFRRYEQYF. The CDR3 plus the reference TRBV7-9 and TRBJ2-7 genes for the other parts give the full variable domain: DTGVSQNPRHKITKRGQNVTFRCDPISEHNRLYWYRQTLGQGPEFLTYFQNEAQLEKSRLLSDRFSAERPKGSFSTLEIQRTEQGDSAMYLCTSSFRRYEQYFGPGTRLTVT.